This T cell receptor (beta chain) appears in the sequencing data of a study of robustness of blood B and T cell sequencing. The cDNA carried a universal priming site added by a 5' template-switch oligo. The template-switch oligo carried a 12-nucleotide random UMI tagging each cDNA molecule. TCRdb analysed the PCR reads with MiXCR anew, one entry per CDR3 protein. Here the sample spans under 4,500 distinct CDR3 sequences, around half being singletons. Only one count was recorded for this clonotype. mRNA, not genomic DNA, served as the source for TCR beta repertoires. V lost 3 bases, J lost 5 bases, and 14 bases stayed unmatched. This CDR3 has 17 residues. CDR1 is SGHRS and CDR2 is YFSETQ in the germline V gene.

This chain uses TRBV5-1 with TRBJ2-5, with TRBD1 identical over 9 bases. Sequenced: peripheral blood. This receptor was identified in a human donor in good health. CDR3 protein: CASSWNPTGTGYETQYF. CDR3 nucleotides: TGCGCCAGCAGCTGGAACCCAACCGGGACAGGGTACGAGACCCAGTACTTC. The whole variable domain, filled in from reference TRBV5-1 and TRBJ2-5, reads KAGVTQTPRYLIKTRGQQVTLSCSPISGHRSVSWYQQTPGQGLQFLFEYFSETQRNKGNFPGRFSGRQFSNSRSEMNVSTLELGDSALYLCASSWNPTGTGYETQYFGPGTRLLVL.